This T cell receptor beta chain was captured in a study of blood T cell repertoires in COVID-19. As for the study in general: Sources were T cells, B-cell-depleted T cells, or PBMCs; the material itself was cDNA or gDNA.

Enrolled through a virtual design, the participants were between about 18 and 89 years of age and came from about two dozen US areas. Donors of Cohort 3 who recovered were those that had two negative PCRs, clearance, or symptom resolution. Original methodology: Reference gene primer amplification in the assay estimated nucleated cell counts. Produced via immunoSEQ multiplex PCR; TCRdb's table is partial and in-frame only. V and J calls and clone size are as listed in that table; D and trimming were resolved from the DNA. The data show a few hundred thousand clones, around 82% seen once. This clone was picked up one time. The CDR3 runs to 12 residues. V was clipped by 6 bases and J by 4 bases, with 9 bases between them.

Sequencing was done on a sample of PBMCs or T cells enriched from blood (not recorded which). The sequence was obtained from a man in his forties or fifties who had recovered from COVID-19. The chain uses TRBV12-3 or TRBV12-4 and TRBJ1-1; possible D gene TRBD1, 6 bases. CDR3: CASRPGVTEAFF. The CDR3 coding sequence is TGTGCCAGCAGGCCAGGGGTCACTGAAGCTTTCTTT.